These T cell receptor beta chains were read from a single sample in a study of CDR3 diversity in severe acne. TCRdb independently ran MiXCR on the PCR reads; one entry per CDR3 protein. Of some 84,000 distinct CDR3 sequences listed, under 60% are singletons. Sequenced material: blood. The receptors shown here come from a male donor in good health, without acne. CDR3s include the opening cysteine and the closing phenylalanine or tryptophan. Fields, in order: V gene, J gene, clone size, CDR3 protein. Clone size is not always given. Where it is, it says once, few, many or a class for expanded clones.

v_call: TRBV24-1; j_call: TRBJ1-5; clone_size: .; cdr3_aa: CATTTTGFRQPQHF
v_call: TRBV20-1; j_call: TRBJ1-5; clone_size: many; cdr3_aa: CSAGSDGGVQPQHF
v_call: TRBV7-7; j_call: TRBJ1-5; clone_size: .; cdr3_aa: CASSLGFRFLRF
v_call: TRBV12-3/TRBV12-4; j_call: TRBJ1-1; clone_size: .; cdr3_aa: CASRLSAGAEAFF
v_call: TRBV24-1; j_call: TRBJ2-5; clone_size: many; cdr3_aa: CATSDPGVETQYF
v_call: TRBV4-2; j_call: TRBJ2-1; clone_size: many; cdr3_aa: CASSPDGLAGYNEQFF
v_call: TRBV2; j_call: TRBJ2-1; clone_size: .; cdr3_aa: CASSEGGEKFF
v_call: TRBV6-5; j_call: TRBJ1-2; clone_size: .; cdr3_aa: CASSATTGNYYGYTF
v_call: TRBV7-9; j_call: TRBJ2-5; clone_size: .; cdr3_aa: CASSRGGVETQYF
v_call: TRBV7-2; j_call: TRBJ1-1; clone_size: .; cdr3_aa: CASSLVGGFEAFF
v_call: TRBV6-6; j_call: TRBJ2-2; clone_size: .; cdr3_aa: CASSQKLVYGELFF
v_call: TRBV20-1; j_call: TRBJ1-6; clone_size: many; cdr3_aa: CSARDPVLQNSPLHF
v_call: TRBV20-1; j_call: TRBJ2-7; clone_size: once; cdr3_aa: CSAPRLAGGPGEQYF
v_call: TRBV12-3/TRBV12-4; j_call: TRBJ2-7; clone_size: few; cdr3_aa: CASSWGTGKVEQYF
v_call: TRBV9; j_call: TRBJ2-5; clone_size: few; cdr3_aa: CASSPPTSGRAPRETQYF
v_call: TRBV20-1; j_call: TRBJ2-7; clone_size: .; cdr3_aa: CSAPAGTRRNPLEQYF
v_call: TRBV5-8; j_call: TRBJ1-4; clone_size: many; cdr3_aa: CASSLGGAHSNEKLFF
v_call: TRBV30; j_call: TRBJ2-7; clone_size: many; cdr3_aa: CAWELSYEQYF
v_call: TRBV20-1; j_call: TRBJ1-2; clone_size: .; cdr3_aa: CSARDKLLDTF
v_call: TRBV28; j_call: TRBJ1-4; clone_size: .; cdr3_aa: CASSLRGATNEKLFF
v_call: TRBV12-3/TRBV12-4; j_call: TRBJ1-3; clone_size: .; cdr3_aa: CASSRNTIYF
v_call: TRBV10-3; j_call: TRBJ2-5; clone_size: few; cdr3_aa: CAISDHPTGVETQYF
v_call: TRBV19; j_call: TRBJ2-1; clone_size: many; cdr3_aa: CASNSAPGGDEQFF
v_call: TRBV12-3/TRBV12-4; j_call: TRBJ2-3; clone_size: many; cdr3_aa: CASSRRDLGTDTQYF
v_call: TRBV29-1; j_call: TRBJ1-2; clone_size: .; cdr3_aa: CSAGPGTGGYGYTF
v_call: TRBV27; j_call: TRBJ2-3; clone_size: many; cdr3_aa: CASSFPPSGGPRDTQYF